This is a list of T cell receptor beta chains from one sample in a study of control samples from healthy donors and cancer patients. Produced via immunoSEQ multiplex PCR; TCRdb's table is partial and in-frame only. The sample includes about 160,000 clones, around 90% of them seen just once. Sequencing was carried out using blood. Source of these receptors: a man aged 25 to 45 in good health. Each CDR3 is given without its conserved first and last residue.

ASSPLPGGGTGANQPQH TRBV18
ASNTLPGQSDLSYEQY TRBV5-1
ASSPDEPSLGGEQY TRBV7-3
ASSYSGEQY TRBV6-5
ASSRFTGSTDTQY TRBV7-9
ASSPSPQGINEKLF TRBV9
ASSPGGDGNTIY TRBV3-1/TRBV3-2
ATTVSYEQY TRBV2
ASSEVLTPVRRGPQH TRBV6-1
ASSEPGFSIYNEQF TRBV6-1
ATSGGFNQGESPYEQY TRBV15
ASTGGGLSSDTQY TRBV7-9
ASSYQRQTNTEAF TRBV6-5
ASSDGRLNTEAF TRBV6-1
ATRRQGGTEAF TRBV2
ASSQDRGGYEQY TRBV14
ASSDRSYGYT TRBV5-4
ATSSRRDLLMNTEAF TRBV15
ASSKNAPAAYEQY TRBV21-1
ASRPNSGSGYNEQF TRBV27
ATSLSGNSYNEQF TRBV24-1
ASSLGPGTGTEAF TRBV7-3
ASSLADTGSY TRBV28
ATSDPRTAALQETQY TRBV24-1
ASEKGSGDTQY TRBV6-5
ASSPRGGVQETQY TRBV6-5
ASSFDRAFDIQY TRBV7-8
ASSLAGGFTDTQY TRBV7-9
ASSHPGRSTDTQY TRBV18
AIRTFWVGNSEAF TRBV10-3
ASRLGTVDYGYT TRBV7-2
ASSRDSDNSPLH TRBV7-9
ASIHRYDTGELF TRBV19
SVVLGVGTEAF TRBV29-1
ASSLTGGGHTEAF TRBV28
ASSWTGKRYEQY TRBV27
SVLTEANTGELF TRBV29-1
ASGLSGTGRNGELF TRBV4-1
ASSYSSPGESPLH TRBV6-5
ASSPRGGSGEKLF TRBV9
ASSAPGAGANVLT TRBV19
SVPAHGQGTVGGYT TRBV29-1
ASTPTEYTNYGYT TRBV5-5
ASTLQGVRDTEAF TRBV19
ASRPQGDRMYEQY TRBV6-5
ASSGGLVSF TRBV28
ASQRQENEKLF TRBV3-1/TRBV3-2
ASSQGGVFGSGNTIY TRBV4-2
ASRATTGRNSPLH TRBV2
ASSLDRATEAF TRBV5-1